This paragraph covers one TCR beta chain sequence. Per the germline V gene, CDR1 is MNHEY and CDR2 is SMNVEV (reference sequence). The trim removed 3 bases at V and 9 bases at J, leaving 10 bases unmatched. There are 14 residues in the CDR3. This record belongs to a study of technical replicates of blood from several donors. Produced via immunoSEQ multiplex PCR; TCRdb's table is partial and in-frame only. This table holds about 59,000 clones, approximately 86% found once. The receptor was isolated from a human donor in good health. Some clones in this sample may be carry-over from other donors' samples. Source material: PBMCs. This chain links TRBV27 with TRBJ1-2; 7 bases are a match to TRBD1. CDR3 sequence: CASSLTGIPSSYTF. CDR3 nucleotides: TGTGCCAGCAGTTTGACAGGGATCCCTTCTAGCTACACCTTC.